The clone carrying this TCR beta chain was detected once. As handled by the study authors: Amplified reference gene primers provided the basis for estimating nucleated cell counts. Repertoires were generated with immunoSEQ multiplex PCR, while TCRdb's copy carries only in-frame clones and drops some. Clonal size and the V and J genes are those of that table, whereas D and trimming came from the DNA. The sample carries tens of thousands of clones, roughly 78% recorded once. The data were taken from a study of blood T cell repertoires in COVID-19. Study-wide background: COVID-19 samples, acute and convalescent, were from the United States, Italy and Spain. Sample material is recorded as cDNA or gDNA derived from T cells, B-cell-depleted T cells, or PBMCs.

This clonotype was obtained from a human donor in a cohort sampled during active COVID-19. Input material: peripheral blood.

In DNA form, the CDR3 reads TGTGCCAGCAGTGACAGGACAGGCTTGAATTCACCCCTCCACTTT. It codes for CASSDRTGLNSPLHF. The chain uses TRBV6-1 and TRBJ1-6, with TRBD1 matching over 7 bases. Germline lookup yields CDR1 MNHNS and CDR2 SASEGT. The CDR3 extends over 15 amino acids. V dropped 3 bases and J dropped 7; count of bases not matched to a gene: 6.